At least ten counts were recorded for the clone carrying this T cell receptor beta chain. Antigen specificity is unknown. Ophthalmopathy was moderately-to-severely active, CAS at least 3, NOSPECS at least 4, lasting under 3 months. This CDR3 spans 13 amino acids. V lost 5 bases and J lost 4, with 11 bases in between. Germline V gene sequence: CDR1 LNHNV, CDR2 YYDKDF (reference sequence). The entry originates in a study of Graves' ophthalmopathy and Graves' hyperthyroidism. From RNA, the CDR3 regions of TCR beta chains were amplified and sequenced. HTBI-primed RT-PCR formed the first round, and a multiplex PCR formed the second. TCRdb re-derived calls from the multiplex PCR reads in MiXCR, one entry per CDR3 protein. The repertoire holds about 500,000 distinct CDR3 sequences, with around 15% as singletons. General study findings and limits: Clonotypes were expanded in thyroid at above 0.001 frequency, and most also appeared in blood.

Material for sequencing was blood. V and J are TRBV15 and TRBJ1-2, with D possibly matching TRBD1 (5 bases). The sequence came from a woman aged 25 to 39 with Graves' ophthalmopathy. Here the CDR3 reads CATSGGDSYGYTF. The CDR3, as DNA: TGTGCCACCAGCGGGGGAGATTCCTATGGCTACACCTTC.